The text below deals with one T cell receptor (beta chain). Its antigen is currently unknown. The CDR3 contains 17 residues. The study ran its PCR with 60 Vbeta and 13 Jbeta primers. Clones were read by immunoSEQ multiplex PCR, and TCRdb kept only the in-frame ones, dropping some. Altogether roughly 130,000 clones are present, 60% to 85% being singletons, with the ten largest covering about 0.94%. This sample was included in a study of cytomegalovirus exposure and HLA in healthy donors. Study background: A previous analysis identified 100 million or so unique TCR beta sequences derived from some 200 million T cells. As released early, the data held some 80 million unique TCRs from HLA-typed donors.

Broader study findings: Most TCR sequences were uncommon, yet certain public TCRs appeared in many donors. There were some V segments, including TRBV6-2 and TRBV6-3, excluded as indistinguishable.

The sequenced sample was PBMCs. The chain recombines TRBV21-1 with TRBJ2-6; the table's D call, TRBD2, has no DNA check behind it. TRBV21-1 is a pseudogene segment. The sequence was obtained from a human donor in good health. CDR3 amino acids: CASTFRLAGAGANVLTF. The CDR3 DNA follows: TGTGCCAGCACATTTCGGCTAGCGGGGGCAGGGGCCAACGTCCTGACTTTC.